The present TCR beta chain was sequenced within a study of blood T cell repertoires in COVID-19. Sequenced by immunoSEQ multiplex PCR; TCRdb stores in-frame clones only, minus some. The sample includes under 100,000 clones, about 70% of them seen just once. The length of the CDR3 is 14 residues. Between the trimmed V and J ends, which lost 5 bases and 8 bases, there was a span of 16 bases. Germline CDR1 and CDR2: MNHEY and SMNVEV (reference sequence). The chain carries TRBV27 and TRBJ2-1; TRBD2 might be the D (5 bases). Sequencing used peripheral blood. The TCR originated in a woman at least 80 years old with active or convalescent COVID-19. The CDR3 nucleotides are TGTGCCAGCAGTGGCACGGGATATATAGATGAGCAGTTCTTC. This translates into CASSGTGYIDEQFF.